A selection of T cell receptor beta chains follows, all from one sample in a study of T cell responses to AZD1222 COVID-19 vaccine. Here immunoSEQ multiplex PCR was the method, and the copy in TCRdb shows in-frame clones only, minus some. The table has under 150,000 clones, approximately 85% seen once. This specimen was peripheral blood, taken on day 0 of MenACWY control vaccination. These receptor sequences come from an adult in good health. The CDR3 runs from the conserved cysteine through the conserved F or W. Each record gives: clone size, J gene, D gene, V gene, CDR3 DNA, CDR3 protein. D genes are given only for firm matches. Some rows have no size entry. The others give once, few or many, or a class for an expanded clone.

abundance: .
j_gene: TRBJ2-5
d_gene: TRBD1
v_gene: TRBV7-3
CDR3nt: TGTGCCAGCAGCTCCGAAGGGGGCGCCGGGGAGACCCAGTACTTC
CDR3aa: CASSSEGGAGETQYF

abundance: .
j_gene: TRBJ1-1
d_gene: TRBD1
v_gene: TRBV19
CDR3nt: TGTGCCAGTAGCCCCGACAGGGGAGGTGCCACTGAAGCTTTCTTT
CDR3aa: CASSPDRGGATEAFF

abundance: .
j_gene: TRBJ2-3
d_gene: .
v_gene: TRBV7-9
CDR3nt: TGTGCCAGCAGCCGGGACACGAACACCGATACGCAGTATTTT
CDR3aa: CASSRDTNTDTQYF

abundance: .
j_gene: TRBJ1-1
d_gene: .
v_gene: TRBV7-2
CDR3nt: TGTGCCAGCAGCTTAATCGTGGCGGGTGAAGCTTTCTTT
CDR3aa: CASSLIVAGEAFF

abundance: .
j_gene: TRBJ1-2
d_gene: .
v_gene: TRBV7-6
CDR3nt: TGTGCCAGCAGCCCTGCCCCGGGCTCTAACTATGGCTACACCTTC
CDR3aa: CASSPAPGSNYGYTF

abundance: .
j_gene: TRBJ1-1
d_gene: .
v_gene: TRBV5-1
CDR3nt: TGCGCCAGCACCAGAGCCGGGACAACCTCTCCCATGAACACTGAAGCTTTCTTT
CDR3aa: CASTRAGTTSPMNTEAFF

abundance: .
j_gene: TRBJ2-7
d_gene: .
v_gene: TRBV7-8
CDR3nt: TGTGCCAGCAGCTTAGCGGGCGGATACGAGCAGTACTTC
CDR3aa: CASSLAGGYEQYF

abundance: .
j_gene: TRBJ1-1
d_gene: .
v_gene: TRBV9
CDR3nt: TGTGCCAGCAGCGTAGCTGGGCAGGGCGAGGAAGGCACTGAAGCTTTCTTT
CDR3aa: CASSVAGQGEEGTEAFF

abundance: few
j_gene: TRBJ2-1
d_gene: TRBD1
v_gene: TRBV10-3
CDR3nt: TGTGCCATCAGTGAGCCTGGACAGGGTAGCAACAATGAGCAGTTCTTC
CDR3aa: CAISEPGQGSNNEQFF

abundance: .
j_gene: TRBJ2-1
d_gene: .
v_gene: TRBV11-2
CDR3nt: TGTGCCAGCAGCTTAGCGGGCTCCTACAATGAGCAGTTCTTC
CDR3aa: CASSLAGSYNEQFF

abundance: .
j_gene: TRBJ1-5
d_gene: TRBD1
v_gene: TRBV4-1
CDR3nt: TGCGCCAGCAGCCAAGGTGCGGCCAGGGGGCAACATCAGCCCCAGCATTTT
CDR3aa: CASSQGAARGQHQPQHF

abundance: .
j_gene: TRBJ2-5
d_gene: TRBD2
v_gene: TRBV6-6
CDR3nt: TGTGCCAGCAGTACCCCGACTAGCAGACGAGAGACCCAGTACTTC
CDR3aa: CASSTPTSRRETQYF

abundance: .
j_gene: TRBJ1-6
d_gene: .
v_gene: TRBV19
CDR3nt: TGTGCCAGTAGTATTGGACAGACGGGGAGGTCACCCCTCCACTTT
CDR3aa: CASSIGQTGRSPLHF

abundance: .
j_gene: TRBJ1-2
d_gene: .
v_gene: TRBV2
CDR3nt: TGTGCCAGCAGGGAGCGAGGCTACACCTTC
CDR3aa: CASRERGYTF

abundance: .
j_gene: TRBJ1-5
d_gene: .
v_gene: TRBV28
CDR3nt: TGTGCCAGCAGTCCACAGGGACCTAGCAATCAGCCCCAGCATTTT
CDR3aa: CASSPQGPSNQPQHF

abundance: .
j_gene: TRBJ1-1
d_gene: .
v_gene: TRBV6-2/TRBV6-3
CDR3nt: TGTGCCAGCAGTTATGACATTCCGAACACTGAAGCTTTCTTT
CDR3aa: CASSYDIPNTEAFF

abundance: .
j_gene: TRBJ2-7
d_gene: .
v_gene: TRBV3-1/TRBV3-2
CDR3nt: TGTGCCAGCAGCCAAGGGGGAGGGGGTTCCTACGAGCAGTACTTC
CDR3aa: CASSQGGGGSYEQYF

abundance: .
j_gene: TRBJ1-5
d_gene: .
v_gene: TRBV7-2
CDR3nt: TGTGCCAGCAGCTTAGCCGGACTGCGTGAGCCCCAGCATTTT
CDR3aa: CASSLAGLREPQHF

abundance: .
j_gene: TRBJ1-1
d_gene: .
v_gene: TRBV18
CDR3nt: TGTGCCAGCTATTCGGACAGGAACACTGAAGCTTTCTTT
CDR3aa: CASYSDRNTEAFF

abundance: .
j_gene: TRBJ1-5
d_gene: .
v_gene: TRBV30
CDR3nt: TGTGCCTGGAGCTACACTACAGCCCCCAATCAGCCCCAGCATTTT
CDR3aa: CAWSYTTAPNQPQHF

abundance: .
j_gene: TRBJ2-7
d_gene: TRBD2
v_gene: TRBV3-1/TRBV3-2
CDR3nt: TGTGCCAGCAGCCCGGGGGGCTCCTACGAGCAGTACTTC
CDR3aa: CASSPGGSYEQYF

abundance: .
j_gene: TRBJ2-3
d_gene: .
v_gene: TRBV7-2
CDR3nt: TGTGCCAGCAGCTTATTCAGCGGGCCAGGAGATACGCAGTATTTT
CDR3aa: CASSLFSGPGDTQYF

abundance: .
j_gene: TRBJ2-5
d_gene: TRBD1
v_gene: TRBV24-1
CDR3nt: TGTGCCACCAGTGACGCTAGGACAGGGGGTCAAGAGACCCAGTACTTC
CDR3aa: CATSDARTGGQETQYF

abundance: once
j_gene: TRBJ1-1
d_gene: .
v_gene: TRBV5-5
CDR3nt: TGTGCCAGCAGCTTGGCCACGGATAACACTGAAGCTTTCTTT
CDR3aa: CASSLATDNTEAFF

abundance: .
j_gene: TRBJ2-1
d_gene: .
v_gene: TRBV7-2
CDR3nt: TGTGCCAGCAGCCTACGGGACTTAGGATACTCCTACAATGAGCAGTTCTTC
CDR3aa: CASSLRDLGYSYNEQFF

abundance: .
j_gene: TRBJ1-4
d_gene: .
v_gene: TRBV2
CDR3nt: TGTGCCAGCCGGGACGGAAATAATGAAAAACTGTTTTTT
CDR3aa: CASRDGNNEKLFF

abundance: .
j_gene: TRBJ2-7
d_gene: .
v_gene: TRBV16
CDR3nt: TGTGCCAGCAGCCCCCGAGGCAGGGACTACGAGCAGTACTTC
CDR3aa: CASSPRGRDYEQYF

abundance: .
j_gene: TRBJ2-7
d_gene: .
v_gene: TRBV21-1
CDR3nt: TGTGCCAGCAGCAAAGGCAGGTCTGGCGAGCAGTACTTC
CDR3aa: CASSKGRSGEQYF

abundance: once
j_gene: TRBJ2-3
d_gene: .
v_gene: TRBV2
CDR3nt: TGTGCCAGCCGGGACCCTAGCACAGATACGCAGTATTTT
CDR3aa: CASRDPSTDTQYF

abundance: .
j_gene: TRBJ2-3
d_gene: .
v_gene: TRBV7-3
CDR3nt: TGTGCCAGCAGCTTAAGTCTGGGTACAGATACGCAGTATTTT
CDR3aa: CASSLSLGTDTQYF

abundance: .
j_gene: TRBJ2-7
d_gene: .
v_gene: TRBV25-1
CDR3nt: TGTGCCAGCAGTGGGGGACTCTTGGGGCAGCCAGCCCTCTACGAGCAGTACTTC
CDR3aa: CASSGGLLGQPALYEQYF

abundance: few
j_gene: TRBJ1-1
d_gene: .
v_gene: TRBV5-1
CDR3nt: TGCGCCAGCAGCTTGGAACAGGGCGGTAACACTGAAGCTTTCTTT
CDR3aa: CASSLEQGGNTEAFF

abundance: .
j_gene: TRBJ1-1
d_gene: TRBD1
v_gene: TRBV7-3
CDR3nt: TGTGCCAGCAGCGCGACAGGGGTTGACACTGAAGCTTTCTTT
CDR3aa: CASSATGVDTEAFF

abundance: .
j_gene: TRBJ1-6
d_gene: .
v_gene: TRBV7-9
CDR3nt: TGTGCCAGCAGCTTAGTTGGGGGCGCCTCCTATAATTCACCCCTCCACTTT
CDR3aa: CASSLVGGASYNSPLHF

abundance: once
j_gene: TRBJ2-1
d_gene: .
v_gene: TRBV10-3
CDR3nt: TGTGCCATCAGCCTGTATTTGGACAATGAGCAGTTCTTC
CDR3aa: CAISLYLDNEQFF

abundance: .
j_gene: TRBJ2-7
d_gene: .
v_gene: TRBV27
CDR3nt: TGTGCCAGCAGTCCCCAGAGATACGAGCAGTACTTC
CDR3aa: CASSPQRYEQYF

abundance: few
j_gene: TRBJ1-1
d_gene: TRBD1
v_gene: TRBV19
CDR3nt: TGTGCCAGTTGGGACAGGGGGCTCACTGAAGCTTTCTTT
CDR3aa: CASWDRGLTEAFF

abundance: .
j_gene: TRBJ1-6
d_gene: .
v_gene: TRBV2
CDR3nt: TGTGCCAGCAGTGAAAGGGAGGGAGTACCCCTCCACTTT
CDR3aa: CASSEREGVPLHF

abundance: .
j_gene: TRBJ1-2
d_gene: TRBD1
v_gene: TRBV7-2
CDR3nt: TGTGCCAGCAGCTTAGGACTGACAACGGGACAGGGGGTTACCTTC
CDR3aa: CASSLGLTTGQGVTF

abundance: .
j_gene: TRBJ1-1
d_gene: .
v_gene: TRBV6-2/TRBV6-3
CDR3nt: TGTGCCAGCAGTTTAACAGGGTTTAGTACTGAAGCTTTCTTT
CDR3aa: CASSLTGFSTEAFF

abundance: .
j_gene: TRBJ2-2
d_gene: TRBD1
v_gene: TRBV7-9
CDR3nt: TGTGCCAGCAGCCGCCGGACAGGGGGCAGTATGTCCGGGGAGCTGTTTTTT
CDR3aa: CASSRRTGGSMSGELFF

abundance: .
j_gene: TRBJ2-5
d_gene: TRBD2
v_gene: TRBV2
CDR3nt: TGTGCCAGCACCCGCGCGACTAGCGGCGAGACCCAGTACTTC
CDR3aa: CASTRATSGETQYF

abundance: .
j_gene: TRBJ1-2
d_gene: .
v_gene: TRBV7-2
CDR3nt: TGTGCCAGCAGCTTAGGTTGGGATGCAGGGGGCTACACCTTC
CDR3aa: CASSLGWDAGGYTF

abundance: .
j_gene: TRBJ1-1
d_gene: .
v_gene: TRBV7-8
CDR3nt: TGTGCCAGCAGGGGGGGGAGCAAGAACACTGAAGCTTTCTTT
CDR3aa: CASRGGSKNTEAFF

abundance: once
j_gene: TRBJ2-5
d_gene: .
v_gene: TRBV21-1
CDR3nt: TGTGCCAGCAGCGGACAGAGGGGGTACCAAGAGACCCAGTACTTC
CDR3aa: CASSGQRGYQETQYF

abundance: .
j_gene: TRBJ1-2
d_gene: .
v_gene: TRBV6-5
CDR3nt: TGTGCCAGCAGGGTCAGGGGCTCCTATGGCTACACCTTC
CDR3aa: CASRVRGSYGYTF

abundance: once
j_gene: TRBJ1-2
d_gene: TRBD1
v_gene: TRBV27
CDR3nt: TGTGCCACCTCGACAGGGGGCAATGGCTACACCTTC
CDR3aa: CATSTGGNGYTF

abundance: .
j_gene: TRBJ2-7
d_gene: .
v_gene: TRBV5-1
CDR3nt: TGCGCCAGCCGTAGGGGCAGCCAAAGAACCTACGAGCAGTACTTC
CDR3aa: CASRRGSQRTYEQYF

abundance: .
j_gene: TRBJ1-4
d_gene: .
v_gene: TRBV15
CDR3nt: TGTGCCACCAGCACCGCAGGCAGTGAAAAACTGTTTTTT
CDR3aa: CATSTAGSEKLFF

abundance: .
j_gene: TRBJ1-2
d_gene: .
v_gene: TRBV6-6
CDR3nt: TGTGCCAGCAGTCCTCGGTCGGTTCGACAGGCCTTCTATGGCTACACCTTC
CDR3aa: CASSPRSVRQAFYGYTF

abundance: few
j_gene: TRBJ1-3
d_gene: .
v_gene: TRBV30
CDR3nt: TGTGCCTGGAGTGTAATCTCTGGAAACACCATATATTTT
CDR3aa: CAWSVISGNTIYF

abundance: .
j_gene: TRBJ2-7
d_gene: TRBD1
v_gene: TRBV5-5
CDR3nt: TGTGCCAGCAGCTACGGACAGGGGATCTACGAGCAGTACTTC
CDR3aa: CASSYGQGIYEQYF

abundance: .
j_gene: TRBJ2-1
d_gene: .
v_gene: TRBV9
CDR3nt: TGTGCCAGCAGCGTAGAAGGGAGAGGGGAAGGAGAGCAGTTCTTC
CDR3aa: CASSVEGRGEGEQFF

abundance: once
j_gene: TRBJ2-5
d_gene: TRBD2
v_gene: TRBV9
CDR3nt: TGTGCCAGCTCCCTGGGGGGGAGTCGAGAGACCCAGTACTTC
CDR3aa: CASSLGGSRETQYF

abundance: .
j_gene: TRBJ1-2
d_gene: .
v_gene: TRBV7-9
CDR3nt: TGTGCCAGCAGCTTAGCGGACATGTCCTCCTATGGCTACACCTTC
CDR3aa: CASSLADMSSYGYTF

abundance: .
j_gene: TRBJ2-3
d_gene: TRBD1
v_gene: TRBV7-3
CDR3nt: TGTGCCAGCAGCCTTGCGACAGGGTTAGGTTTTACGGATACGCAGTATTTT
CDR3aa: CASSLATGLGFTDTQYF

abundance: .
j_gene: TRBJ1-2
d_gene: .
v_gene: TRBV6-5
CDR3nt: TGTGCCAGCAGTTTCCACCGGGGCGACTCCCTTTTTGGCTACACCTTC
CDR3aa: CASSFHRGDSLFGYTF

abundance: .
j_gene: TRBJ1-2
d_gene: TRBD1
v_gene: TRBV24-1
CDR3nt: TGTGCCACCAGTGATGGGGGGACAGGGGTCGGTTTCTATGGCTACACCTTC
CDR3aa: CATSDGGTGVGFYGYTF